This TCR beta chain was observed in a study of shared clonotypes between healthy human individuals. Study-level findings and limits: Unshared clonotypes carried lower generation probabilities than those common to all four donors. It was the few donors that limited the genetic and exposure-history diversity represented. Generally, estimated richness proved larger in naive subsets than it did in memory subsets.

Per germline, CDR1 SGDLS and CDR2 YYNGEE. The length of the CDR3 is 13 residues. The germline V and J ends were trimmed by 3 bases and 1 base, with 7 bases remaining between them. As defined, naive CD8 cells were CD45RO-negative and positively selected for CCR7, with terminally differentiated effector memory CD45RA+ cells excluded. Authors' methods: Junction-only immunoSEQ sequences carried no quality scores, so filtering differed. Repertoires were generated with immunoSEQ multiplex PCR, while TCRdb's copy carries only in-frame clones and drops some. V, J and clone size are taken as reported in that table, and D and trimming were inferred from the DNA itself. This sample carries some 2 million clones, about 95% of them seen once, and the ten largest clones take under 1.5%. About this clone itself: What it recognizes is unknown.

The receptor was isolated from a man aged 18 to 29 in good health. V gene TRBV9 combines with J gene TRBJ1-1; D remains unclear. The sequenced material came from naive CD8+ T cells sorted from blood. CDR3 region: CASSAKKNTEAFF. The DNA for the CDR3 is TGTGCCAGCAGCGCCAAGAAGAACACTGAAGCTTTCTTT. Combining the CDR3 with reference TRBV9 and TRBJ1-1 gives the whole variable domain DSGVTQTPKHLITATGQRVTLRCSPRSGDLSVYWYQQSLDQGLQFLIQYYNGEERAKGNILERFSAQQFPDLHSELNLSSLELGDSALYFCASSAKKNTEAFFGQGTRLTVV.